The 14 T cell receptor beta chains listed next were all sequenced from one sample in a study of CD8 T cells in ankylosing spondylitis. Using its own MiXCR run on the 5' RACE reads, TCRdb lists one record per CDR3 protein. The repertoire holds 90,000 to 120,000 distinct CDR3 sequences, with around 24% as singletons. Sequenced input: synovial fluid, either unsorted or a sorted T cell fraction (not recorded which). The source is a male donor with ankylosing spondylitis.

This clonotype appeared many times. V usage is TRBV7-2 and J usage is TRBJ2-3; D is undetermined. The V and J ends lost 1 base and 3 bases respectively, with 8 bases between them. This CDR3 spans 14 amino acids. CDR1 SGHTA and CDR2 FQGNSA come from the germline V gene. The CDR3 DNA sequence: TGTGCCAGCAGCTTAGGCCACTCGACAGATACGCAGTATTTT. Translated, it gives CASSLGHSTDTQYF.

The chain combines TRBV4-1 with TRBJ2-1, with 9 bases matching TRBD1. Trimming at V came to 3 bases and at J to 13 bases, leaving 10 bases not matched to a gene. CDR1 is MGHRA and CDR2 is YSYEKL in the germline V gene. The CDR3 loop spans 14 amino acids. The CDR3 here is CASSQDGQGRIQFF. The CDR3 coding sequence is TGCGCCAGCAGCCAGGACGGACAGGGGCGTATTCAGTTCTTC.

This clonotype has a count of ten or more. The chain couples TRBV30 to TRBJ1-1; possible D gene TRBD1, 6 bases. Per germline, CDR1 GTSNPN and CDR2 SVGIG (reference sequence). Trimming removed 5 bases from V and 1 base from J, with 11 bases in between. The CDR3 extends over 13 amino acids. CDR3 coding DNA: TGTGCCTGGTCGACAGGTCCGAACACTGAAGCTTTCTTT. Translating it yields CAWSTGPNTEAFF.

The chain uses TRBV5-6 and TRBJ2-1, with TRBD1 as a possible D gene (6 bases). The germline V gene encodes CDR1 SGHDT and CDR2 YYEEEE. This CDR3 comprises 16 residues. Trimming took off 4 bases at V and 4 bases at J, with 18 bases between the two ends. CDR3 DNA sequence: TGTGCCAGCAGCGCCCATTCAGGGACAAATTACAATGAGCAGTTCTTC. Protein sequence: CASSAHSGTNYNEQFF.

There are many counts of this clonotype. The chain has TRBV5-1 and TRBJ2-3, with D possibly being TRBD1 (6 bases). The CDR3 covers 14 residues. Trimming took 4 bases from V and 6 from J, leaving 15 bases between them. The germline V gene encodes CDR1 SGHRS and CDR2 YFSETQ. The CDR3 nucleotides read TGCGCCAGCAGCCCAGGGGAATTTGGGGATACGCAGTATTTT. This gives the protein CASSPGEFGDTQYF.

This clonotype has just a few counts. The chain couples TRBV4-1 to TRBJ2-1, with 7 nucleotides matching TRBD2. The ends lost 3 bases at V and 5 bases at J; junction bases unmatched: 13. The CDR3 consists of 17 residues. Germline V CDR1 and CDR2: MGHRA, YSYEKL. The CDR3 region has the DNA TGCGCCAGCAGCCAGTGGGGGGACGGGAGGTCTCACAATGAGCAGTTCTTC. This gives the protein CASSQWGDGRSHNEQFF.

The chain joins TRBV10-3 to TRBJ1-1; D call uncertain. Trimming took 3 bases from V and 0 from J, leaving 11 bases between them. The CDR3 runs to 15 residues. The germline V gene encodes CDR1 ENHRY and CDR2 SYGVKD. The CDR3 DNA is TGTGCCATCAGTGATTACGGCGGATTGAACACTGAAGCTTTCTTT. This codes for CAISDYGGLNTEAFF.

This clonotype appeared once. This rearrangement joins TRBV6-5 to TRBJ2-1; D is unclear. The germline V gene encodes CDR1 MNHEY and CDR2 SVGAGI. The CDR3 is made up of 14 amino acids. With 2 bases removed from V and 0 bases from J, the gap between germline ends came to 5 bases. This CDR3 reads CASSYRSSYNEQFF. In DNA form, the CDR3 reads TGTGCCAGCAGTTACCGGAGCTCCTACAATGAGCAGTTCTTC.

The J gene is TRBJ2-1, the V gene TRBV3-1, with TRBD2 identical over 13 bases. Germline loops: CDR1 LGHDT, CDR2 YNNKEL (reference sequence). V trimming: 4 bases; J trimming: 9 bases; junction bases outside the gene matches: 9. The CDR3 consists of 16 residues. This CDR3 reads CASSRALAGGWSEQFF. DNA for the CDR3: TGTGCCAGCAGCCGAGCACTAGCGGGAGGGTGGAGTGAGCAGTTCTTC.

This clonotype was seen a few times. The CDR3 loop is CAISAQDTQYF. CDR3 sequence (DNA): TGTGCCATCAGTGCACAAGATACGCAGTATTTT. The genes are TRBV10-3 and TRBJ2-3; D unresolved. Looked up from germline, CDR1 is ENHRY and CDR2 is SYGVKD. This CDR3 is built from 11 residues. Trimming removed 4 bases from V and 5 bases from J, with 4 bases in between.

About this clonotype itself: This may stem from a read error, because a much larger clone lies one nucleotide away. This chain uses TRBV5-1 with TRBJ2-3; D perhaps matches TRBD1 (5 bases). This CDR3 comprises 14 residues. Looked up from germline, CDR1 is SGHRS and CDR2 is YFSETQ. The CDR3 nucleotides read TGCACCAGCACCACAGGCAGGAGCACAGATACGCAGTATTTT. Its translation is CTSTTGRSTDTQYF.

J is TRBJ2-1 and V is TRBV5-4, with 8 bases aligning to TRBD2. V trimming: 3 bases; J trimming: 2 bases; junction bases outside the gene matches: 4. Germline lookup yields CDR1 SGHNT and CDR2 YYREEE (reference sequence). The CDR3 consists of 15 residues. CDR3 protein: CASSYSGATYNEQFF. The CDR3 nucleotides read TGTGCCAGCAGCTATAGCGGGGCGACCTACAATGAGCAGTTCTTC.

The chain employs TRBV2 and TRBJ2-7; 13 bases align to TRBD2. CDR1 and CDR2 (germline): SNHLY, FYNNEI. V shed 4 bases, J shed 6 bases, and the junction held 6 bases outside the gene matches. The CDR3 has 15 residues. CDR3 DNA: TGTGCCAGCAGTGGGACTAGCGGGAGAGGGGGCGAGCAGTACTTC. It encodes CASSGTSGRGGEQYF.

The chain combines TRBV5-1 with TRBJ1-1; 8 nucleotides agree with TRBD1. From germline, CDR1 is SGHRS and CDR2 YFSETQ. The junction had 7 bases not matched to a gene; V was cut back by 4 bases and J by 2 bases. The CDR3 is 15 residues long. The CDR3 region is CASSTLDRGNTEAFF. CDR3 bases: TGCGCCAGCAGCACCCTTGACAGGGGCAACACTGAAGCTTTCTTT.